Below, 21 T cell receptor beta chains from the same sample are listed, as sequenced in a study of blood T cell repertoires in COVID-19. Here immunoSEQ multiplex PCR was the method, and the copy in TCRdb shows in-frame clones only, minus some. There are just over 70,000 clones in the sample; around 90% occur only once, and nearly 8.5% lies in the top ten. Sequenced material: peripheral blood. Receptor source: a human donor in a cohort sampled during active COVID-19.

Written as DNA, the CDR3 is TGCGCCAGCAGCTTGGGATCAGGCCTGAACACTGAAGCTTTCTTT. Translation: CASSLGSGLNTEAFF. The chain links TRBV5-1 to TRBJ1-1, with D unresolved. The V end was cut by 0 bases, the J end by 0 bases, with 9 bases between. This CDR3 contains 15 residues. Germline lookup yields CDR1 SGHRS and CDR2 YFSETQ.

V and J are TRBV15 and TRBJ2-1; TRBD2 agrees at 7 bases. The CDR3 extends over 15 amino acids. CDR1 LNHNV and CDR2 YYDKDF come from the germline V gene (reference sequence). J gave up 4 bases and V 8 bases, and 11 bases lay outside the gene matches. The CDR3: CATFGRWGEYNEQFF. For the CDR3, the DNA is TGTGCCACCTTCGGGAGGTGGGGCGAGTACAATGAGCAGTTCTTC.

The CDR3 reads CASATDPVGLDGYTF. For the CDR3, the DNA is TGCGCCAGCGCTACTGACCCTGTCGGTCTAGATGGCTACACCTTC. V is TRBV5-1 and J is TRBJ1-2, with D uncertain. This CDR3 has 15 residues. Germline CDR1 SGHRS, CDR2 YFSETQ. V was cut by 7 bases and J by 6 bases, with 22 bases left in between.

The rearrangement uses TRBV5-8 and TRBJ1-2; D may be TRBD1 (5 bases). From germline, CDR1 is SGHTS and CDR2 YDEGEE. Trimming cost V 4 bases and J 4 bases, with 11 bases left between them. The CDR3 has 13 residues. The CDR3: CASSLRVGYGYTF. CDR3 nucleotide sequence: TGTGCCAGCAGCCTCAGGGTCGGCTATGGCTACACCTTC.

The V gene is TRBV11-2, the J gene TRBJ2-7, with 7 bases aligning to TRBD1. The V gene end was trimmed by 2 bases and the J gene end by 6 bases; junction bases not matched to a gene: 16. Germline CDR1 reads SGHAT; CDR2 reads FQNNGV. This CDR3 spans 17 amino acids. DNA of the CDR3: TGTGCCAGCAGCTTACTCGTTTTGGGACAGATGGCTCGCGAGCAGTACTTC. Its translation is CASSLLVLGQMAREQYF. The entire variable domain, with the rest obtained from reference TRBV11-2 and TRBJ2-7, is as follows: EAGVAQSPRYKIIEKRQSVAFWCNPISGHATLYWYQQILGQGPKLLIQFQNNGVVDDSQLPKDRFSAERLKGVDSTLKIQPAKLEDSAVYLCASSLLVLGQMAREQYFGPGTRLTVT.

The chain couples TRBV6-5 to TRBJ1-1, with TRBD1 matching 7 bases. The trim removed 6 bases at V and 1 base at J, leaving 8 bases unmatched. CDR1 is MNHEY and CDR2 is SVGAGI in the germline V gene. The CDR3 has 15 residues. Here the CDR3 reads CASRRQGGENTEAFF. CDR3 sequence (DNA): TGTGCCAGCAGGAGACAGGGAGGAGAGAACACTGAAGCTTTCTTT.

The genes are TRBV7-2 and TRBJ2-7, with 7 bases fitting TRBD1. V lost 2 bases and J lost 1; bases outside the gene matches: 5. The CDR3 runs to 15 residues. The germline CDR1 and CDR2 sequences are SGHTA and FQGNSA. The CDR3 nucleotides are TGTGCCAGCAGCTTACAGGGGACAGAGTCCTACGAGCAGTACTTC. Encoded protein: CASSLQGTESYEQYF.

V gene TRBV4-3 combines with J gene TRBJ1-3; D gene unclear. This CDR3 spans 20 amino acids. The germline CDR1 and CDR2 sequences are LGHNA and YSLEER. Trimming took off 0 bases at V and 5 bases at J, with 26 bases between the two ends. CDR3 in DNA: TGCGCCAGCAGCCAAGATTGGAGGACCGACGGAAGGGCGCTACGAAACACCATATATTTT. Encoded protein: CASSQDWRTDGRALRNTIYF.

V gene TRBV6-5 combines with J gene TRBJ1-1; weak D call: TRBD1 (5 bases). Germline V gives CDR1 MNHEY, CDR2 SVGAGI. V was trimmed by 7 bases and J by 1 base, leaving 10 bases between them. The CDR3 is made up of 13 amino acids. The CDR3 DNA follows: TGTGCCAGCACGGACATACGGAACACTGAAGCTTTCTTT. Translation gives CASTDIRNTEAFF.

V is TRBV10-3 and J is TRBJ2-5, with 10 bases aligning to TRBD2. The CDR3 is made up of 17 amino acids. Trimming removed 2 bases from V and 1 base from J; junction bases left unmatched: 7. Germline V gene lookup returns CDR1 ENHRY and CDR2 SYGVKD. This CDR3 reads CAISEGSGGTFQETQYF. For the CDR3, the DNA is TGTGCCATCAGTGAGGGTAGCGGGGGGACCTTCCAAGAGACCCAGTACTTC.

This chain joins TRBV4-1 and TRBJ1-1, with a tentative D call TRBD1 (5 bases). CDR3 length equals 17 residues. V was shortened by 0 bases and J by 0 bases, with 14 bases between the two germline ends. CDR1 is MGHRA, CDR2 YSYEKL, per germline. The CDR3 sequence is CASSQDQSDSLNTEAFF. CDR3 nucleotide sequence: TGCGCCAGCAGCCAAGATCAGTCAGACAGCCTGAACACTGAAGCTTTCTTT.

The V call is TRBV28, the J call TRBJ1-2; D is possibly TRBD1 (6 bases). Trimming removed 3 bases at V and 3 bases at J, with 11 bases between. Germline loops: CDR1 MDHEN, CDR2 SYDVKM. The CDR3 loop spans 14 amino acids. In DNA, the CDR3 is TGTGCCAGCAGTTTCGGACAGTCCGACTATGGCTACACCTTC. Translating gives CASSFGQSDYGYTF.

The genes are TRBV10-3 and TRBJ1-2; 7 bases align to TRBD1. CDR1 is ENHRY and CDR2 is SYGVKD in the germline V gene. CDR3 length: 16 amino acids. The V segment lost 4 bases and the J segment 4 bases; nucleotides outside the gene matches: 12. CDR3 loop: CAISGDRVRLFYGYTF. DNA of the CDR3: TGTGCCATCAGTGGAGACAGGGTGAGGCTCTTCTATGGCTACACCTTC.

V usage is TRBV2 and J usage is TRBJ1-2, with D perhaps matching TRBD1 (6 bases). The CDR3 length is 14 residues. Germline V lookup: CDR1 SNHLY, CDR2 FYNNEI. The V end was cut by 2 bases, the J end by 2 bases, with 9 bases between. CDR3 amino acids: CASSESQGNYGYTF. In nucleotides, the CDR3 is TGTGCCAGCAGTGAAAGCCAGGGGAACTATGGCTACACCTTC.

CDR3 DNA: TGCGCCAGCAGCTTGCTAGACGGCGGGCCTGGAAACACCATATATTTT. Translation gives CASSLLDGGPGNTIYF. The rearrangement joins TRBV5-1 to TRBJ1-3; D not certain. Germline lookup yields CDR1 SGHRS and CDR2 YFSETQ. Between the trimmed V and J ends, which lost 1 base and 2 bases, there was a span of 13 bases. The CDR3 runs to 16 residues.

The chain is built from TRBV27 and TRBJ1-2; 7 bases are shared with TRBD1. Unmatched junction bases numbered 7, after V lost 5 bases and J lost 4 bases. The germline V gene has CDR1 MNHEY and CDR2 SMNVEV (reference sequence). The CDR3 has 14 amino acids. The CDR3 DNA reads as TGTGCCAGCAGTCCCCGGACAGGCGGCTATGGCTACACCTTC. The encoded protein is CASSPRTGGYGYTF.

The chain employs TRBV7-2 and TRBJ2-7, with no clear D. The CDR3 extends over 13 amino acids. Trimming pared 5 bases from V and 3 bases from J, leaving 11 bases between. Germline CDR1 SGHTA, CDR2 FQGNSA. The CDR3 DNA follows: TGTGCCAGCAGCCTCCCACCCGGCTACGAGCAGTACTTC. Translating gives CASSLPPGYEQYF.

This chain connects TRBV24-1 to TRBJ1-2; the match to TRBD1 covers 11 bases. J gave up 1 base and V 3 bases, and 3 bases lay outside the gene matches. Germline lookup yields CDR1 KGHDR and CDR2 SFDVKD. CDR3 length: 16 residues. This CDR3 reads CATSDRTGGGNYGYTF. The CDR3 DNA is TGTGCCACCAGTGATCGGACAGGGGGCGGTAACTATGGCTACACCTTC.

The chain has TRBV10-2 and TRBJ2-2; no definite D call. Trimming took off 3 bases at V and 2 bases at J, with 7 bases between the two ends. The CDR3 covers 14 residues. CDR1 WSHSY and CDR2 SAAADI come from the germline V gene. This CDR3 is CASSETLNTGELFF. The CDR3 DNA sequence: TGCGCCAGCAGTGAAACATTAAACACCGGGGAGCTGTTTTTT.

This rearrangement joins TRBV27 to TRBJ1-2, with TRBD1 matching over 8 bases. This CDR3 has 12 amino acids. The germline CDR1 and CDR2 sequences are MNHEY and SMNVEV (reference sequence). With V trimmed by 6 bases and J by 4 bases, 1 base remained unmatched. The CDR3 is CASRQGVYGYTF. In DNA form, the CDR3 reads TGTGCCAGCAGACAGGGGGTCTATGGCTACACCTTC.

The chain recombines TRBV2 with TRBJ1-1, with 7 bases aligning to TRBD1. Per the germline V gene, CDR1 is SNHLY and CDR2 is FYNNEI. The CDR3 is 13 residues long. The J segment lost 3 bases and the V segment lost 6 bases, leaving 4 bases of the junction unmatched. The CDR3 region has the DNA TGTGCCAGCAGGCCCACAGGGGACACTGAAGCTTTCTTT. Translating it yields CASRPTGDTEAFF.